What follows describes a single T cell receptor beta chain. Its antigen is as yet unknown. The data originate from a study of T cell responses to AZD1222 COVID-19 vaccine. The repertoire was sequenced with immunoSEQ multiplex PCR; TCRdb's copy has only in-frame clones and lacks some. The data contain 150,000 or so clones, 85% to 95% of them singletons. Points from the study as a whole: A mostly white British donor set with more females was recruited, and clonal diversity was possibly underestimated. Baseline testing showed seropositivity in only 6 or 7 AZD1222 recipients. Reportedly, nearly half of unique spike TCRs recognized epitopes outside B.1.351/B.1.1.7 mutations. Researchers took repertoire samples only after the peak T cell response had come.

The CDR3 spans 16 residues. The junction had 6 bases not matched to a gene; V was cut back by 3 bases and J by 8 bases. Per germline, CDR1 SGDLS and CDR2 YYNGEE. The rearrangement links TRBV9 to TRBJ2-1; 15 positions match TRBD2. The TCR originated in an adult in good health. The sequences come from peripheral blood, collected on day 0 of AZD1222 vaccination. CDR3 sequence reads: CASSDRTSGRVDEQFF. The CDR3 bases are TGTGCCAGCAGCGACCGGACTAGCGGGAGGGTGGATGAGCAGTTCTTC.